This T cell receptor beta chain was recovered during a study of T cells in Graves' hyperthyroidism and ophthalmopathy. No progression to ophthalmopathy during 18 months of follow-up defined stable disease. Amplified TCR beta CDR3 regions derived from RNA transcripts. The primer set for the first-round RT-PCR of the TCR CDR3 was HTBI. TCRdb recomputed calls from the multiplex PCR reads with MiXCR, one row per CDR3 protein. This table has hundreds of thousands of distinct CDR3 sequences, just under 25% appearing once. Sequences were obtained from blood. This receptor was taken from a man aged 45-65 years with Graves' hyperthyroidism.

CDR3 loop: CASSLRLARNTGELFF. DNA for the CDR3: TGTGCCAGCAGTTTAAGGTTGGCCAGGAACACCGGGGAGCTGTTTTTT. The chain is built from TRBV12-3 or TRBV12-4 and TRBJ2-2; D is unclear. V shed 2 bases and J shed 1 base, with 11 bases lying between them. The CDR3 has 16 residues.